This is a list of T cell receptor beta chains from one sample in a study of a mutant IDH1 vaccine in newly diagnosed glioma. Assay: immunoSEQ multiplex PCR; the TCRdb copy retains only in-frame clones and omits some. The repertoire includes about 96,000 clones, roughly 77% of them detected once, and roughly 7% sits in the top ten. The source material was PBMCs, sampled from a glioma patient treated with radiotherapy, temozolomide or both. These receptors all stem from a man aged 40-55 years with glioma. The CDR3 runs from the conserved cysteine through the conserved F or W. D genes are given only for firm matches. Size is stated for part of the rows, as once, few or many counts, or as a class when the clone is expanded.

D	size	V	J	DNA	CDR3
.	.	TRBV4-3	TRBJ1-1	TGCGCCAGCAGCCAAGATCGGGGAATCACTGAAGCTTTCTTT	CASSQDRGITEAFF
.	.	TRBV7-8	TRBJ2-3	TGTGCCAGCAGCTTAGGGGGTCCCACAGATACGCAGTATTTT	CASSLGGPTDTQYF
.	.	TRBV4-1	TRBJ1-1	TGCGCCAGCAGCCAAGGCGGGGGTTCCGTAGCTTTCTTT	CASSQGGGSVAFF
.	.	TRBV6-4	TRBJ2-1	TGTGCCAGCCGACCTTCAGCGGGCTCCTACAATGAGCAGTTCTTC	CASRPSAGSYNEQFF
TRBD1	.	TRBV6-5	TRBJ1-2	TGTGCCAGCAGTTACCAAGGACAGGAGGATGGCTACACCTTC	CASSYQGQEDGYTF
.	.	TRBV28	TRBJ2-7	TGTGCCAGCAGTTTCCTCGGGAAGAACTACGAGCAGTACTTC	CASSFLGKNYEQYF
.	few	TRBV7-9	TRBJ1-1	TGTGCCAGCAGCTTTGGGCTGAACACTGAAGCTTTCTTT	CASSFGLNTEAFF
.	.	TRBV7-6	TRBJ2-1	TGTGCCAGCAGCTCGGCCGGGAGCTACAATGAGCAGTTCTTC	CASSSAGSYNEQFF
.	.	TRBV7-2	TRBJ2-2	TGTGCCAGCAGCTTCTCACCCTCCCTGCCCGGGGAGCTGTTTTTT	CASSFSPSLPGELFF
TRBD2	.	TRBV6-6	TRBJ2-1	TGTGCCAGCAGTCCCTGGACTAGCGGGGGGCCCAATGAGCAGTTCTTC	CASSPWTSGGPNEQFF
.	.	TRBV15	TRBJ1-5	TGTGCCACCAGCAGAGAGGGGACAAGCAATCAGCCCCAGCATTTT	CATSREGTSNQPQHF
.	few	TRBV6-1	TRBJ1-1	TGTGCCAGCCTATCCTACGACGGGGAAGCTTTCTTT	CASLSYDGEAFF
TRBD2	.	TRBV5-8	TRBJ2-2	TGTGCCAGCAGCTCGGGACTAGCGGGGGCCCACACCGGGGAGCTGTTTTTT	CASSSGLAGAHTGELFF
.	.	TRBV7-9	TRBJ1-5	TGTGCCAGCAGCCTTAACAATCAGCCCCAGCATTTT	CASSLNNQPQHF
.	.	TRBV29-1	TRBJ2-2	TGCAGCGTTGAAGGTGGGGCGCCGAACACCGGGGAGCTGTTTTTT	CSVEGGAPNTGELFF
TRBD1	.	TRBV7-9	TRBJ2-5	TGTGCCAGCAGCCCAGAGGGACAGGCGGAAGAGACCCAGTACTTC	CASSPEGQAEETQYF
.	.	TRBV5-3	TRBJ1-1	TGTGCCAGAAGCTCCGAGGGGGAGGGGGTTAGGAACACTGAAGCTTTCTTT	CARSSEGEGVRNTEAFF
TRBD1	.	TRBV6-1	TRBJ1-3	TGTGCCAGCAGTGAACGCAACAGGGGCTCTGGAAACACCATATATTTT	CASSERNRGSGNTIYF
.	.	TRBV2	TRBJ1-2	TGTGCCAGCAGTGAAGAGGTCAGCAGCCTCTATGGCTACACCTTC	CASSEEVSSLYGYTF
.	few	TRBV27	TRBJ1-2	TGTGCCAGCAGTCCAACGGTCCGGTCTTATGGCTACACCTTC	CASSPTVRSYGYTF
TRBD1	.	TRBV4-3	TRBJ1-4	TGCGCCAGCAGCCGGACAGGGGCAGAACTGTTTTTT	CASSRTGAELFF
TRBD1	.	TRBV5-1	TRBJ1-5	TGCGCCAGCAGTCCGACAGGGTCCGCTCAGCCCCAGCATTTT	CASSPTGSAQPQHF
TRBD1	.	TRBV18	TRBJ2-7	TGTGCCAGCTATACAGCCGGGACAGGCCACGAGCAGTACTTC	CASYTAGTGHEQYF
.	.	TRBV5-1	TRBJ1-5	TGCGCCAGCAGCCCCGACTCCTATAGCAATCAGCCCCAGCATTTT	CASSPDSYSNQPQHF
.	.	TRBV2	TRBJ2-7	TGTGCCAGCAGTGAATCCTGGAACCCCTACGAGCAGTACTTC	CASSESWNPYEQYF
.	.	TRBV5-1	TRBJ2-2	TGCGCCAGCAGTCGACATTCGAACACCGGGGAGCTGTTTTTT	CASSRHSNTGELFF
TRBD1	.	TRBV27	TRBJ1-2	TGTGCCAGCAGTTTCTACAGGGGGCTGGATGGCTACACCTTC	CASSFYRGLDGYTF
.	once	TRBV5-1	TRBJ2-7	TGCGCCAGCAGTCCACAGGGCTCCTACGAGCAGTACTTC	CASSPQGSYEQYF
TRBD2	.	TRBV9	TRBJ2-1	TGTGCCAGCAGCGTAGGCCCCGGACTAGCGGGAGGGCGGAATGAGCAGTTCTTC	CASSVGPGLAGGRNEQFF
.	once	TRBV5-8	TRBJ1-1	TGTGCCAGCAGCTTGCAAGGCAGGGGAACTGAAGCTTTCTTT	CASSLQGRGTEAFF
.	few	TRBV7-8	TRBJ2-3	TGTGCCAGCAGCCCTAAGGGGCGGAGGACTAGCACAGATACGCAGTATTTT	CASSPKGRRTSTDTQYF
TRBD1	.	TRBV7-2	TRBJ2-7	TGTGCCAGCAGCTTTACAGGGGATAGCTACGAGCAGTACTTC	CASSFTGDSYEQYF